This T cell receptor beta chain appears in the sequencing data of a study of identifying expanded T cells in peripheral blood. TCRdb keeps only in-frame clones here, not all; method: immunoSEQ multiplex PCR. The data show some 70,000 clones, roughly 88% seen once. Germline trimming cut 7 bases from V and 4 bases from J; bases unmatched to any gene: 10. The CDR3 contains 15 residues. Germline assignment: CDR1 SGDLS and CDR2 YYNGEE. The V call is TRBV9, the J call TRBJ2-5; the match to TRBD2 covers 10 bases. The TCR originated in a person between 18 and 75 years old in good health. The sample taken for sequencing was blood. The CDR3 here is CASGSGRGGGETQYF. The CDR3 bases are TGTGCCAGCGGGAGCGGGAGGGGTGGAGGAGAGACCCAGTACTTC.